One and the same sample provided the 7 T cell receptor beta chains below, sequenced in a study of CD8+CD57+ T cells in acquired aplastic anemia (dated by TCRdb to between 2018 and 2020). Sequencing used an Illumina HiSeq 2000. TCR beta VDJ combination and CDR3 sequence profiling used genomic DNA as the template. TCRdb itself trimmed the public reads at Q25 with fastp, ran MiXCR and retained productive beta chains. Each entry is one CDR3 protein sequence, shown with its most common DNA and genes. Across this sample there are approximately 170,000 distinct CDR3 sequences, with 63% seen only once. Over 40% of the sample lies in the top ten. The specimen was sorted CD4+, CD8+, or CD8+CD57+ T cells (not recorded which) from PBMCs. Receptors were obtained from a human donor in good health.

The chain links TRBV7-3 to TRBJ1-2, with TRBD1 identical over 7 bases. V gave up 1 base and J gave up 0 bases; unmatched junction bases: 2. CDR1 is SGHTA, CDR2 FQGTGA, per germline. CDR3 size: 15 residues. The CDR3 sequence is CASSLRGGPNYGYTF. The CDR3 bases are TGTGCCAGCAGCTTAAGAGGGGGCCCTAACTATGGCTACACCTTC.

The gene calls are TRBV20-1 and TRBJ2-5; unclear D gene. This CDR3 contains 10 residues. Trimming took off 2 bases at V and 9 bases at J, with 7 bases between the two ends. CDR1 is DFQATT and CDR2 is SNEGSKA in the germline V gene (reference sequence). In DNA form, the CDR3 reads TGCAGTGCTAGAAATGGGTCCCAGTACTTC. Translation gives CSARNGSQYF.

This sequence joins TRBV5-1 and TRBJ2-7, with D possibly matching TRBD2 (7 bases). This CDR3 has 15 residues. From germline, CDR1 is SGHRS and CDR2 YFSETQ. Trimming took 0 bases from V and 4 from J, leaving 14 bases between them. CDR3 sequence: CASSLEFGGLYEQYF. CDR3 sequence (DNA): TGCGCCAGCAGCTTGGAATTCGGGGGGCTGTACGAGCAGTACTTC. Full variable domain (remainder filled in from reference TRBV5-1 and TRBJ2-7): KAGVTQTPRYLIKTRGQQVTLSCSPISGHRSVSWYQQTPGQGLQFLFEYFSETQRNKGNFPGRFSGRQFSNSRSEMNVSTLELGDSALYLCASSLEFGGLYEQYFGPGTRLTVT.

V usage is TRBV20-1 and J usage is TRBJ2-7; weak D call: TRBD2 (5 bases). The CDR3 has 14 residues. Trimming removed 0 bases from V and 3 bases from J, with 12 bases in between. CDR1 is DFQATT and CDR2 is SNEGSKA in the germline V gene (reference sequence). The CDR3 loop reads CSARDPRAGYEQYF. The CDR3 coding sequence is TGCAGTGCTAGAGACCCGAGGGCCGGCTACGAGCAGTACTTC.

This clonotype was observed a handful of times. The chain joins TRBV28 to TRBJ2-3, with TRBD2 identical over 11 bases. The V segment lost 5 bases and the J segment 3 bases; nucleotides outside the gene matches: 7. Germline values: CDR1 MDHEN, CDR2 SYDVKM. The CDR3 covers 16 residues. Written as DNA, the CDR3 is TGTGCCAGCAGTCGCCCTGCTAGCGGGAGGACAGATACGCAGTATTTT. Protein: CASSRPASGRTDTQYF.

V is TRBV10-3 and J is TRBJ2-7, with 10 bases lining up with TRBD1. Germline V lookup: CDR1 ENHRY, CDR2 SYGVKD. V was pared by 4 bases and J by 2 bases, with 8 bases of the junction left unmatched. The CDR3 is made up of 16 amino acids. In nucleotides, the CDR3 is TGTGCCATCAGTGGCCCGGGGACAGGGGCACCCTACGAGCAGTACTTC. Amino acid sequence: CAISGPGTGAPYEQYF.

This clonotype was observed a few times. This chain uses TRBV15 with TRBJ2-2; the D is unclear. The V end lost 1 base, the J end lost 3 bases, and 9 bases lay between the germline ends. Germline V lookup: CDR1 LNHNV, CDR2 YYDKDF (reference sequence). The CDR3 covers 15 residues. The CDR3, as DNA: TGTGCCACCAGCAGAGTGTCAGGTTACACCGGGGAGCTGTTTTTT. As protein: CATSRVSGYTGELFF.